Listed here are 9 T cell receptor beta chains from one sample, sequenced in a study of T cell repertoires in ileal Crohn's disease (dated by TCRdb to the late 2010s). Libraries were constructed by the immunoSEQ multiplex PCR assay. TCRdb retrieved this table from immuneACCESS and kept in-frame rearrangements only. Not all clones are present; in checked studies, unresolved V genes account for under half, and no reason is known for the remainder. Recorded for this sample are about 30,000 clones; about 81% of them occurred a single time. The top ten hold roughly 6% of the sample. The sequencing input was ileal tissue. The receptors shown here come from an adult with Crohn's disease.

V and J are TRBV7-9 and TRBJ1-2; 9 positions match TRBD1. V lost 3 bases to trimming and J lost 1 base; unmatched junction nucleotides: 3. CDR1 and CDR2 (germline): SEHNR, FQNEAQ (reference sequence). The CDR3 covers 15 residues. CDR3 amino acids: CASSLKGQGNYGYTF. DNA for the CDR3: TGTGCCAGCAGCTTGAAGGGACAGGGTAACTATGGCTACACCTTC.

The chain employs TRBV2 and TRBJ2-5; a possible D gene is TRBD2 (6 bases). The CDR3 contains 16 residues. Trimming took off 6 bases at V and 5 bases at J, with 22 bases between the two ends. Germline V gene lookup returns CDR1 SNHLY and CDR2 FYNNEI. The CDR3 bases are TGTGCCAGCAGCCCCGGGAAAGGGAGGAGTTGGGAGACCCAGTACTTC. Translated, it gives CASSPGKGRSWETQYF.

The V gene is TRBV29-1, the J gene TRBJ1-1; TRBD1 aligns across 7 bases. With V trimmed by 4 bases and J by 4 bases, 3 bases remained unmatched. Germline CDR1 SQVTM, CDR2 ANQGSEA. This CDR3 is built from 12 residues. The CDR3 spells CSVADRSTEAFF. In DNA form, the CDR3 reads TGCAGCGTTGCGGACAGGAGCACTGAAGCTTTCTTT. The full variable domain, with the rest looked up from reference TRBV29-1 and TRBJ1-1, is SAVISQKPSRDICQRGTSLTIQCQVDSQVTMMFWYRQQPGQSLTLIATANQGSEATYESGFVIDKFPISRPNLTFSTLTVSNMSPEDSSIYLCSVADRSTEAFFGQGTRLTVV.

CDR3 bases: TGTGCCAGCAGATCCCCACAGGGGGCTAGCTATGGCTACACCTTC. This codes for CASRSPQGASYGYTF. The V and J genes are TRBV6-5 and TRBJ1-2; TRBD1 matches at 9 bases. Germline V lookup: CDR1 MNHEY, CDR2 SVGAGI. The ends lost 6 bases at V and 4 bases at J; junction bases unmatched: 9. This CDR3 spans 15 amino acids.

V is TRBV5-4 and J is TRBJ1-6; TRBD1 is a possible D gene (5 bases). V dropped 4 bases and J dropped 1 base, with 15 bases sitting between them. The CDR3 contains 17 residues. CDR1 is SGHNT and CDR2 is YYREEE in the germline V gene (reference sequence). CDR3 nucleotides: TGTGCCAGCAGCCCTCGCCCGGCAGGGTCCTATAATTCACCCCTCCACTTT. This translates into CASSPRPAGSYNSPLHF.

CDR3 sequence (DNA): TGTGCCAGCAGCCTCCGGACAGGGTACGGGGCCAACGTCCTGACTTTC. Its protein product is CASSLRTGYGANVLTF. V and J are TRBV7-2 and TRBJ2-6; 8 positions match TRBD1. This CDR3 has 16 residues. In germline, CDR1 is SGHTA, CDR2 FQGNSA. Losses at the gene ends were 5 bases for V and 4 bases for J; bases not matched to a gene: 7.

The V call is TRBV11-3, the J call TRBJ2-2; D is possibly TRBD2 (6 bases). The CDR3 length is 15 residues. In germline, CDR1 is SGHNT, CDR2 YENEEA. V lost 3 bases and J lost 7, with 15 bases in between. The CDR3, as DNA: TGTGCCAGCAGCTTGTCGGGACTGCAGGACGGGGAGCTGTTTTTT. Translating gives CASSLSGLQDGELFF.

J is TRBJ1-2 and V is TRBV29-1; 8 nucleotides align to TRBD1. This CDR3 region has 13 residues. Germline CDR1 reads SQVTM; CDR2 reads ANQGSEA. Germline trimming cut 7 bases from V and 3 bases from J; bases unmatched to any gene: 7. The CDR3 region is CSATTGADYGYTF. In DNA, the CDR3 is TGCAGCGCCACGACAGGGGCCGACTATGGCTACACCTTC. The full variable domain, with the rest looked up from reference TRBV29-1 and TRBJ1-2, is SAVISQKPSRDICQRGTSLTIQCQVDSQVTMMFWYRQQPGQSLTLIATANQGSEATYESGFVIDKFPISRPNLTFSTLTVSNMSPEDSSIYLCSATTGADYGYTFGSGTRLTVV.

The chain carries TRBV4-1 and TRBJ2-1, with TRBD2 matching over 8 bases. Losses at the gene ends were 2 bases for V and 6 bases for J; bases not matched to a gene: 15. The CDR3 extends over 18 amino acids. The germline V gene encodes CDR1 MGHRA and CDR2 YSYEKL. This chain's CDR3 is CASSQNPGAAGGFNEQFF. DNA of the CDR3: TGCGCCAGCAGCCAAAACCCCGGGGCGGCGGGAGGATTCAATGAGCAGTTCTTC.